This T cell receptor (beta chain) was found in a study of response to subunit inactivated influenza vaccine. TCRdb fed the RT-PCR reads into MiXCR, producing one record per CDR3 protein. This table has about 310,000 distinct CDR3 sequences, 21% appearing once. This clonotype is categorized as medium-sized. Its antigen is not identified. The study's findings and limits: The study's authors posited that every seasonal influenza vaccination enlists few new T cells.

Trimming removed 6 bases from V and 4 bases from J; junction bases left unmatched: 7. Looked up from germline, CDR1 is SNHLY and CDR2 is FYNNEI. This CDR3 is 15 amino acids long. This clonotype was obtained from a man aged 50-75 years who received an inactivated influenza vaccine. This rearrangement joins TRBV2 to TRBJ2-3, with 10 bases lining up with TRBD2. Sequenced here: PBMCs from blood, sampled less than 22 months after vaccination. The CDR3 reads CASSGGTSVADTQYF. Here the CDR3 DNA reads TGTGCCAGCAGCGGGGGGACTAGCGTCGCAGATACGCAGTATTTT.